This note documents a single T cell receptor beta chain sequence. Its target is not known. Trimming removed 2 bases at V and 10 bases at J, with 9 bases between. Germline loops: CDR1 SGHTA, CDR2 FQGTGA. There are 13 residues in the CDR3. The data originate from a study of blood T cells in healthy people across ages. The study, taken as a whole, reports: Among T cells, TCR beta diversity per million cells dropped roughly linearly as age rose.

Primers used in a second PCR of about 6 to 12 cycles were a sample-barcoded 5' primer and a J-beta primer mix. TCRdb re-called the 5' RACE reads through MiXCR, storing one row per CDR3 protein. The data show approximately 350,000 distinct CDR3 sequences, with about 52% seen just once and around 50% held by the top ten. The chain links TRBV7-3 to TRBJ1-6; D call uncertain. The sequence derives from a man between 60 and 75 years old in good health. The sequenced sample was blood. The CDR3 DNA follows: TGTGCCAGCAGCTTAGTGGCAGAGTCACCCCTCCACTTT. Translation: CASSLVAESPLHF.